Presented here are 8 T cell receptor beta chains from one specimen sequenced in a study. TRBV12-4/TRBJ1-2 clonotypes were amplified with adaptor-ligated barcode primers. Each CDR3 protein is one row after TCRdb ran MiXCR on the multiplex PCR reads. Of some 1,300 distinct CDR3 sequences listed, less than 25% are singletons. The sample consisted of memory CD4+ T cells sorted from blood. The subset denotes: memory CD4+ T cells, CD4+CD45RO+CD25-. These receptors were taken from a female donor with breast cancer.

Within the sample, this clonotype is large. This rearrangement joins TRBV12-3 or TRBV12-4 to TRBJ1-2; D not certain. This CDR3 contains 11 residues. Trimming pared 6 bases from V and 7 bases from J, leaving 9 bases between. CDR3 DNA sequence: TGTGCCAGCAGAACGGACGGTGGCTACACCTTC. Residues: CASRTDGGYTF.

Turning to this clonotype: A single base separates this from a much larger clone, so it may be a read error. V and J are TRBV12-3 or TRBV12-4 and TRBJ1-2, with D uncertain. This CDR3 has 12 residues. Trimming removed 7 bases from V and 4 bases from J, with 10 bases in between. CDR3 in DNA: TGTGCCAGCAAGGACGATTCCTATGGCTACACCTTC. Translation gives CASKDDSYGYTF.

This sequence joins TRBV12-3 or TRBV12-4 and TRBJ1-2; no clear D. This CDR3 is built from 14 residues. Trimming took 5 bases from V and 4 from J, leaving 14 bases between them. This chain's CDR3 is CASSMTGASYGYTF. In DNA form, the CDR3 reads TGTGCCAGCAGTATGACCGGTGCGAGCTATGGCTACACCTTC.

The chain links TRBV12-3 or TRBV12-4 to TRBJ1-2; 10 nucleotides agree with TRBD1. The CDR3 sequence is 15 residues long. Trimming removed 6 bases from V and 8 bases from J; junction bases left unmatched: 12. DNA for the CDR3: TGTGCCAGCAGCATCAGGGACAGGGGACGGAGAGGCTACACCTTC. It encodes CASSIRDRGRRGYTF.

This clonotype counts as large. This chain uses TRBV12-3 or TRBV12-4 with TRBJ1-2; possibly TRBD1 for D (5 bases). The length of the CDR3 is 11 residues. V gave up 3 bases and J gave up 6 bases, with 5 bases separating them. For the CDR3, the DNA is TGTGCCAGCAGTTTGGGGCATGGCTACACCTTC. It translates to CASSLGHGYTF.

This clonotype is termed medium-sized (0.01 to 0.1%). The chain carries TRBV12-3 or TRBV12-4 and TRBJ1-2, with D possibly matching TRBD1 (5 bases). The CDR3 contains 17 residues. Trimming pared 8 bases from V and 7 bases from J, leaving 29 bases between. CDR3 amino acids: CASLGLRRREVSGGYTF. CDR3 bases: TGTGCCAGCTTGGGGCTTCGGCGCAGGGAGGTTTCGGGTGGCTACACCTTC.

V usage is TRBV12-3 or TRBV12-4 and J usage is TRBJ1-2, with no clear D. V was shortened by 6 bases and J by 7 bases, with 9 bases between the two germline ends. The CDR3 totals 11 residues. The CDR3 region is CASREDGGYTF. In DNA, the CDR3 is TGTGCCAGCAGGGAGGACGGTGGCTACACCTTC.

The sample holds a few counts of this clonotype. The chain employs TRBV12-3 or TRBV12-4 and TRBJ1-2, with D unclear. Trimming stripped 4 bases from V and 3 bases from J, with 12 bases between. The CDR3 is 14 residues long. CDR3 sequence reads: CASSSLWLDYGYTF. The CDR3 coding sequence is TGTGCCAGCAGTTCCCTTTGGTTAGACTATGGCTACACCTTC.